Below, one T cell receptor (beta chain) is given with its context. Sequenced by immunoSEQ multiplex PCR; TCRdb stores in-frame clones only, minus some. The repertoire holds more than 45,000 clones, around 93% seen once, with about 0.6% in the top ten. This entry is derived from a study of T cell changes during pregnancy in multiple sclerosis. The CDR3 covers 13 residues. The germline CDR1 and CDR2 sequences are SEHNR and FQNEAQ (reference sequence). V was trimmed by 4 bases and J by 7 bases, leaving 13 bases between them. This chain joins TRBV7-9 and TRBJ1-1, with a weak D call TRBD1 (5 bases). This receptor was obtained from a female donor with multiple sclerosis, enrolled in a pregnancy study. The source material was CD4+ T cells from peripheral blood mononuclear cells, sampled after pregnancy. The CDR3 DNA reads as TGTGCCAGCAGCTCAAGGACAAGCAATGAAGCTTTCTTT. Protein: CASSSRTSNEAFF. The full variable domain, rest sourced from reference TRBV7-9 and TRBJ1-1, is DTGVSQNPRHKITKRGQNVTFRCDPISEHNRLYWYRQTLGQGPEFLTYFQNEAQLEKSRLLSDRFSAERPKGSFSTLEIQRTEQGDSAMYLCASSSRTSNEAFFGQGTRLTVV.